A selection of T cell receptor beta chains follows, all from one sample in a study of cytomegalovirus exposure and HLA in healthy donors. The protocol was immunoSEQ multiplex PCR, while the TCRdb copy is restricted to in-frame clones and leaves out a portion. The sample shows roughly 120,000 clones, over 60% of them seen only once. The specimen was PBMCs. These TCRs come from a woman in her twenties or thirties in good health and CMV-seropositive. The CDR3 runs from the conserved cysteine through the conserved F or W. A D gene is named only where the DNA matches it firmly. Size is stated for part of the rows, as once, few or many counts, or as a class when the clone is expanded.

j_call	clone_size	d_call	v_call	cdr3_aa	cdr3_nt
TRBJ1-4	.	.	TRBV28	CASSFRVGSEKLFF	TGTGCCAGCAGTTTTCGGGTTGGGTCCGAAAAACTGTTTTTT
TRBJ2-7	.	.	TRBV7-2	CASSLGGRQYF	TGTGCCAGCAGCTTAGGGGGGCGGCAGTACTTC
TRBJ1-4	.	TRBD1	TRBV10-3	CAISERGQGEEKLFF	TGTGCCATCAGTGAAAGGGGACAGGGTGAGGAAAAACTGTTTTTT
TRBJ1-2	.	.	TRBV28	CASRPALRGSYGYTF	TGTGCCAGCAGACCAGCGCTGCGGGGCAGCTATGGCTACACCTTC
TRBJ1-4	.	.	TRBV7-9	CASSLDRPTNEKLFF	TGTGCCAGCAGCTTAGACAGGCCAACTAATGAAAAACTGTTTTTT
TRBJ1-5	.	.	TRBV4-2	CASGQDRSTYSNQPQHF	TGTGCCAGCGGCCAAGACAGGTCTACGTATAGCAATCAGCCCCAGCATTTT
TRBJ2-3	.	.	TRBV19	CASRSDFSDTQYF	TGTGCCAGTAGATCGGACTTTTCCGATACGCAGTATTTT
TRBJ2-7	.	TRBD1	TRBV5-1	CASSFHDRGLDEQYF	TGCGCCAGCAGCTTCCATGACAGGGGGCTCGACGAGCAGTACTTC
TRBJ2-1	.	TRBD2	TRBV4-3	CASSGFGGTYNEQFF	TGCGCCAGCAGCGGGTTCGGGGGGACCTACAATGAGCAGTTCTTC
TRBJ2-1	few	.	TRBV5-1	CASSLKLDEQFF	TGCGCCAGCAGCTTGAAGCTCGATGAGCAGTTCTTC
TRBJ2-5	.	TRBD2	TRBV4-2	CASSQDLAGLGEETQYF	TGTGCCAGCAGCCAAGATCTAGCGGGGTTGGGGGAAGAGACCCAGTACTTC
TRBJ2-5	.	TRBD2	TRBV7-9	CASRVGGEETQYF	TGTGCCAGCAGGGTCGGGGGGGAAGAGACCCAGTACTTC
TRBJ1-5	few	.	TRBV4-3	CASSQDAGLNQPQHF	TGCGCCAGCAGCCAAGATGCGGGCCTCAATCAGCCCCAGCATTTT
TRBJ1-1	.	.	TRBV10-3	CAISEPGREAFF	TGTGCCATCAGTGAGCCCGGTCGTGAAGCTTTCTTT
TRBJ2-2	.	.	TRBV5-1	CASSQAGTGELFF	TGCGCCAGCAGCCAGGCAGGGACCGGGGAGCTGTTTTTT
TRBJ2-1	.	.	TRBV27	CASSPWIAASDEQFF	TGTGCCAGCAGCCCATGGATTGCGGCTTCTGATGAGCAGTTCTTC
TRBJ2-1	.	.	TRBV7-9	CSSRTRYGDEQFF	TGTTCCAGCAGAACTAGATACGGAGATGAGCAGTTCTTC
TRBJ1-2	.	TRBD1	TRBV30	CAWSRDSGLYGYTF	TGTGCCTGGAGCCGGGACAGTGGGCTCTATGGCTACACCTTC
TRBJ1-5	.	.	TRBV6-5	CASNREGDQPQHF	TGTGCCAGCAACAGGGAGGGGGATCAGCCCCAGCATTTT
TRBJ2-1	.	.	TRBV7-3	CASSLSSYNEQFF	TGTGCCAGCAGCTTAAGCAGCTACAATGAGCAGTTCTTC
TRBJ2-7	.	TRBD1	TRBV11-2	CASSIGQVREQYF	TGTGCCAGCAGCATCGGACAGGTACGCGAGCAGTACTTC
TRBJ1-4	.	.	TRBV28	CASNGGLREKLFF	TGTGCCAGCAACGGGGGTTTGCGAGAAAAACTGTTTTTT
TRBJ2-5	.	TRBD1	TRBV7-9	CSSSYDRVVETQYF	TGTTCCAGCAGCTACGACAGGGTGGTTGAGACCCAGTACTTC
TRBJ2-3	.	TRBD1	TRBV11-3	CASSSLGQGAQYF	TGTGCCAGCAGCTCCCTAGGACAGGGAGCGCAGTATTTT
TRBJ1-2	.	.	TRBV6-5	CASSYVSDSYGYTF	TGTGCCAGCAGTTACGTTTCTGACAGCTATGGCTACACCTTC
TRBJ2-2	.	.	TRBV19	CARLGHPRGGELFF	TGTGCCAGGTTGGGACACCCGAGGGGCGGGGAGCTGTTTTTT
TRBJ2-7	.	.	TRBV2	CARLNRAIYGQYF	TGTGCCAGATTGAACAGAGCAATCTACGGGCAGTACTTC
TRBJ2-7	once	TRBD1	TRBV20-1	CSAQDRYEQYF	TGCAGTGCCCAGGACAGGTACGAGCAGTACTTC
TRBJ2-2	.	.	TRBV4-1	CASSLTGELFF	TGCGCCAGCAGCCTAACCGGGGAGCTGTTTTTT